A selection of T cell receptor beta chains follows, all from one sample in a study of shared clonotypes between healthy human individuals. Profiling relied on immunoSEQ multiplex PCR, and the TCRdb table lists in-frame clones only, not all of them. Of approximately 710,000 clones listed, 90% are singletons. The sample comprised memory CD8+ T cells from PBMCs. The receptors come from a man between 18 and 35 years old in good health. Some clones in this sample may be carry-over from other donors' samples. CDR3s include the opening cysteine and the closing phenylalanine or tryptophan. D genes are given only for firm matches. Where a row states a size, it is once, few, many or the class of an expanded clone; other rows omit it.

v_gene	abundance	d_gene	j_gene	CDR3nt	CDR3aa
TRBV28	NA	NA	TRBJ1-1	TGTGCCAGCAGTTTCCCCCCCGCAGGGGCGCTAAACATTGAAGCTTTCTTT	CASSFPPAGALNIEAFF
TRBV11-2	NA	NA	TRBJ1-1	TGTGCCAGCAGCTTAGGCGGCTTGAACACTGAAGCTTTCTTT	CASSLGGLNTEAFF
TRBV27	few	NA	TRBJ1-1	TGTGCCAGCAAAGACAGTTACACTGAAGCTTTCTTT	CASKDSYTEAFF
TRBV7-9	NA	NA	TRBJ1-1	TGTGCCAGCAGCTCCCCTAAAGGGCGAAACACTGAAGCTTTCTTT	CASSSPKGRNTEAFF
TRBV15	NA	TRBD2	TRBJ2-5	TGTGCCACCAGCAGCCGGCGGGAGGGAAAAGAGACCCAGTACTTC	CATSSRREGKETQYF
TRBV30	NA	TRBD2	TRBJ2-7	TGTGCCTGGACTAGGACTAGCGGCAACGAGCAGTACTTC	CAWTRTSGNEQYF
TRBV10-2	NA	TRBD2	TRBJ2-1	TGCGCCAGCATAAGGCTAGCGGGAGTGTATGAGCAGTTCTTC	CASIRLAGVYEQFF
TRBV27	NA	TRBD1	TRBJ1-6	TGTGCCAGCAGTTTCCAACCTACCCGGGACAGGGGTCCACCCCTCCACTTT	CASSFQPTRDRGPPLHF
TRBV2	NA	NA	TRBJ2-7	TGTGCCAGCAGGGGGGACTCGACAATCTACGAGCAGTACTTC	CASRGDSTIYEQYF
TRBV10-1	few	NA	TRBJ1-1	TGCGCCAGCAGTGAAGGCACTGAAGCTTTCTTT	CASSEGTEAFF
TRBV9	once	TRBD2	TRBJ2-7	TGTGCCAGCAGCCTCCCACTAGCGGGACTGGGCGAGCAGTACTTC	CASSLPLAGLGEQYF
TRBV9	NA	TRBD2	TRBJ2-7	TGTGCCAGCACCCGGGGTTCGGCTAGCGGGATGAGCTCCTACGAGCAGTACTTC	CASTRGSASGMSSYEQYF
TRBV27	NA	NA	TRBJ2-7	TGTGCCAGCAGTTTATCAGGCCCCTACGAGCAGTACTTC	CASSLSGPYEQYF
TRBV5-6	NA	NA	TRBJ2-7	TGTGCCAGCAATGCAGGGTTAACCTACGAGCAGTACTTC	CASNAGLTYEQYF
TRBV10-1	few	TRBD1	TRBJ2-1	TGCGCCAGCAGTGGGGACAGCTCCTACAATGAGCAGTTCTTC	CASSGDSSYNEQFF
TRBV9	NA	TRBD2	TRBJ2-7	TGTGCCAGCAGCGTAGCTCGCAGTAGCGGGAGGTACGAGCAGTACTTC	CASSVARSSGRYEQYF
TRBV9	NA	NA	TRBJ2-7	TGTGCCAGCAGCCCCCCAGGGGCGAGGGCCTACGAGCAGTACTTC	CASSPPGARAYEQYF
TRBV13	once	NA	TRBJ2-7	TGTGCCAGCAGCCTAGGGCCAGCCTACGAGCAGTACTTC	CASSLGPAYEQYF
TRBV15	NA	TRBD1	TRBJ1-4	TGTGCCACGACCAGATTGGGACAGGGGGTTAATGAAAAACTGTTTTTT	CATTRLGQGVNEKLFF
TRBV30	NA	NA	TRBJ1-2	TGTGCCTCGAATGGCTACACCTTC	CASNGYTF
TRBV5-1	NA	NA	TRBJ1-1	TGCGCCAGCAGCTTGTTAGGAGCCAACACTGAAGCTTTCTTT	CASSLLGANTEAFF
TRBV4-3	NA	NA	TRBJ1-1	TGCGCCAGCAGCCACACCGAAGGGAACACTGAAGCTTTCTTT	CASSHTEGNTEAFF